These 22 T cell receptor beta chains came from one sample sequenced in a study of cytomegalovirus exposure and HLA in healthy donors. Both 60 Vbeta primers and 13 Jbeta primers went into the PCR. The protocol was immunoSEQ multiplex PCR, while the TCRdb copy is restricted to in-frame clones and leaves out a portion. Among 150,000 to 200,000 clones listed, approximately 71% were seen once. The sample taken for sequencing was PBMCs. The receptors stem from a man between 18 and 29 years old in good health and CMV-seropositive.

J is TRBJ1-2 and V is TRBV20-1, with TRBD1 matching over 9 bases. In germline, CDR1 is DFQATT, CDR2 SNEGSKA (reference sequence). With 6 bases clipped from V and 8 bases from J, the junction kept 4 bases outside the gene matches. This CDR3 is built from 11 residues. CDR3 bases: TGCAGTGCGGGACAGGGTATCGGCTACACCTTC. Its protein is CSAGQGIGYTF.

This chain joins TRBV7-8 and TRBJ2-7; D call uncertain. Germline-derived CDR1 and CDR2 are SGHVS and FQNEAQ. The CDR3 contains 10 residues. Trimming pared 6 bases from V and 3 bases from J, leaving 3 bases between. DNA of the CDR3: TGTGCCAGCAGTAACTACGAGCAGTACTTC. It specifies CASSNYEQYF.

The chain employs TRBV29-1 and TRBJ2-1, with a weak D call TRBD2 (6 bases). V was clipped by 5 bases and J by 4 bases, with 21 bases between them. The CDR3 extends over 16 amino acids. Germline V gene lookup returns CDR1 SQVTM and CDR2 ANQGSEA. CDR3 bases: TGCAGCGTTAATGCGCCCGGGAGTGATACTTACAATGAGCAGTTCTTC. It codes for CSVNAPGSDTYNEQFF.

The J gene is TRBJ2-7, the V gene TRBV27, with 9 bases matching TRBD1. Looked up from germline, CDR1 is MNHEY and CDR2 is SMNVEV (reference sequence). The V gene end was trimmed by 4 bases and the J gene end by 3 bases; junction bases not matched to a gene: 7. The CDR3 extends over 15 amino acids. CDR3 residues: CASSSPGQGVYEQYF. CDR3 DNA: TGTGCCAGCAGTTCCCCGGGACAGGGAGTCTACGAGCAGTACTTC.

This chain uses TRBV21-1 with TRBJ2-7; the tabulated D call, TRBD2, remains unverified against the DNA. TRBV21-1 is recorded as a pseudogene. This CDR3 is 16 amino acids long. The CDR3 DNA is TGTGCCAGCAGCGAACAGACTAGCGGGAGATCCTACGAGCAGTACTTC. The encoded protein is CASSEQTSGRSYEQYF.

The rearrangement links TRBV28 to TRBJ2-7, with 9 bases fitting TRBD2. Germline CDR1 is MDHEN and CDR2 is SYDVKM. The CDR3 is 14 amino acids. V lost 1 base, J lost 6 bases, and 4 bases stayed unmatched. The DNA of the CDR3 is TGTGCCAGCAGTTTATCAAGCGGGAGGAGCGAGCAGTACTTC. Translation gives CASSLSSGRSEQYF. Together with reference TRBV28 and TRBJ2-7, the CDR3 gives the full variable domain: DVKVTQSSRYLVKRTGEKVFLECVQDMDHENMFWYRQDPGLGLRLIYFSYDVKMKEKGDIPEGYSVSREKKERFSLILESASTNQTSMYLCASSLSSGRSEQYFGPGTRLTVT.

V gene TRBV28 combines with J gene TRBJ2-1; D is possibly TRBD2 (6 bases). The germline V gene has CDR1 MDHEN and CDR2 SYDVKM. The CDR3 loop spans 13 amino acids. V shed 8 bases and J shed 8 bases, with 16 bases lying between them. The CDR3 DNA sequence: TGTGCCAGCGGGAGGCTCCAAAGCTATGAGCAGTTCTTC. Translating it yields CASGRLQSYEQFF.

DNA for the CDR3: TGTGCCAGCAGCTCCCTTGGGATTGCGGGAGACGCCGAGCAGTACTTC. It encodes CASSSLGIAGDAEQYF. The chain carries TRBV13 and TRBJ2-7; 7 bases agree with TRBD2. This CDR3 comprises 16 residues. Germline values: CDR1 PRHDT, CDR2 FYEKMQ (reference sequence). V trimming: 4 bases; J trimming: 6 bases; junction bases outside the gene matches: 15.

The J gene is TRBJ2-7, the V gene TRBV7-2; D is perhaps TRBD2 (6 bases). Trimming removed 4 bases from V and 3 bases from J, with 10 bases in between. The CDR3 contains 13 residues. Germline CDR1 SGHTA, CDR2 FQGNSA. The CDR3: CASSSRGVYEQYF. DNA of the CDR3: TGTGCCAGCAGCTCCCGCGGGGTCTACGAGCAGTACTTC.

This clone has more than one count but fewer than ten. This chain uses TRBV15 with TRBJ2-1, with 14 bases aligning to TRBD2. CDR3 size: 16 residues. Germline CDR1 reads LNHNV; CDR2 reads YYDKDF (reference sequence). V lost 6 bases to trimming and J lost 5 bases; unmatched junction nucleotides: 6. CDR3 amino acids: CATRGVGLAGDNEQFF. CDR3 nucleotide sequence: TGTGCCACCAGGGGGGTGGGACTAGCGGGAGACAATGAGCAGTTCTTC.

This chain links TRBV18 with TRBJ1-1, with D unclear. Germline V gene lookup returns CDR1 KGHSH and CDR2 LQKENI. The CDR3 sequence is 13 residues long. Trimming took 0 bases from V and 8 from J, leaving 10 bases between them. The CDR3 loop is CASSPPSEVEAFF. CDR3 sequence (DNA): TGTGCCAGCTCACCACCCTCAGAAGTCGAAGCTTTCTTT.

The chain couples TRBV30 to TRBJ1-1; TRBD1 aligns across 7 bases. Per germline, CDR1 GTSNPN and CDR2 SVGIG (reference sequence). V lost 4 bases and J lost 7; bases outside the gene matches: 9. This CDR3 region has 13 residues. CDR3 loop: CAWTHVTGLEAFF. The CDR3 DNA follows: TGTGCCTGGACCCACGTGACAGGGCTTGAAGCTTTCTTT. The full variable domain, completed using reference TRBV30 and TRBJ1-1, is SQTIHQWPATLVQPVGSPLSLECTVEGTSNPNLYWYRQAAGRGLQLLFYSVGIGQISSEVPQNLSASRPQDRQFILSSKKLLLSDSGFYLCAWTHVTGLEAFFGQGTRLTVV.

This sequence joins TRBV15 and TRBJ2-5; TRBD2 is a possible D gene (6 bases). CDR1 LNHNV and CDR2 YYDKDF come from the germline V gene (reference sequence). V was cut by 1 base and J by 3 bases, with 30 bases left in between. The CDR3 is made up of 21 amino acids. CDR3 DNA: TGTGCCACCAGCAGAGTCAGCGTCCCGGGAGTGTTTAGAGTCCACAAAGAGACCCAGTACTTC. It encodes CATSRVSVPGVFRVHKETQYF.

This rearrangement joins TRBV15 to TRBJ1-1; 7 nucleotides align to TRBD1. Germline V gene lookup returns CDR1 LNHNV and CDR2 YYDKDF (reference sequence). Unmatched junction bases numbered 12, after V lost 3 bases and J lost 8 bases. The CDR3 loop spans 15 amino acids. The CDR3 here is CATSSNRGPGEEAFF. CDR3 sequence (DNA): TGTGCCACCAGCAGTAACAGGGGTCCCGGTGAAGAAGCTTTCTTT.

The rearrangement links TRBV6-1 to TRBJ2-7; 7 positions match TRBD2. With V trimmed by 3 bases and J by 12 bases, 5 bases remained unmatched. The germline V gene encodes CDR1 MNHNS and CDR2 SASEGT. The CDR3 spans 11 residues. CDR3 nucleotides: TGTGCCAGCAGTGAGGGGACTATAGGGTACTTC. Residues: CASSEGTIGYF.

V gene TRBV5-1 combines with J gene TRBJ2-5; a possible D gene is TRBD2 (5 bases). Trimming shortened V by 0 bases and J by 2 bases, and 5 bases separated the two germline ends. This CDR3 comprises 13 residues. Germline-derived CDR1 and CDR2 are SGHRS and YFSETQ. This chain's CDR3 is CASSLGLQETQYF. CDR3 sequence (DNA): TGCGCCAGCAGCTTGGGACTACAAGAGACCCAGTACTTC.

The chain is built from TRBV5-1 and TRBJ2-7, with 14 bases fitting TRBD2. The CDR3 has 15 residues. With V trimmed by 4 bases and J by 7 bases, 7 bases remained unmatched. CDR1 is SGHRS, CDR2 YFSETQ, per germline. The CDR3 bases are TGCGCCAGCAGCGAGAGACTAGCGGGAGGGGAAGAGCAGTACTTC. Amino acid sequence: CASSERLAGGEEQYF. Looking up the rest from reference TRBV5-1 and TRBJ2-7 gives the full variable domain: KAGVTQTPRYLIKTRGQQVTLSCSPISGHRSVSWYQQTPGQGLQFLFEYFSETQRNKGNFPGRFSGRQFSNSRSEMNVSTLELGDSALYLCASSERLAGGEEQYFGPGTRLTVT.

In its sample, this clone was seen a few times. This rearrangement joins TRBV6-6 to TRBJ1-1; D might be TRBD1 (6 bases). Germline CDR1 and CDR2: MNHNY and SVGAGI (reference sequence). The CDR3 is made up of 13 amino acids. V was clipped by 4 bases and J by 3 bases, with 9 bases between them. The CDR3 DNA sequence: TGTGCCAGCAGTTTCGAGGGGGACACTGAAGCTTTCTTT. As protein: CASSFEGDTEAFF.

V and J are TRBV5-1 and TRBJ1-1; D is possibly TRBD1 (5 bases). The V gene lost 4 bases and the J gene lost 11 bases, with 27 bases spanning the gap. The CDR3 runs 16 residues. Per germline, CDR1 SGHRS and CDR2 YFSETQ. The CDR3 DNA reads TGCGCCAGCAGCGCCCGGAGTGGGGCATTCCCCTCGTGGGCTTTCTTT. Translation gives CASSARSGAFPSWAFF.

The CDR3 DNA follows: TGTGCCAGCAGGCCCTGGGGGGGGCCCGACGAGCAGTACTTC. Translated, it gives CASRPWGGPDEQYF. The chain employs TRBV5-6 and TRBJ2-7; a possible D gene is TRBD2 (7 bases). Germline V gene data show CDR1 as SGHDT and CDR2 as YYEEEE. V was shortened by 5 bases and J by 5 bases, with 17 bases between the two germline ends. The CDR3 runs to 14 residues.

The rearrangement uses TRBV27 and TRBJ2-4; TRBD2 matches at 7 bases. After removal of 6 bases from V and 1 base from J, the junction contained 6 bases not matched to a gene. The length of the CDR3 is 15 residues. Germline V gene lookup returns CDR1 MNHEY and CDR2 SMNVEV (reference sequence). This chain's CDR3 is CASSPSGIAKNIQYF. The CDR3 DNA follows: TGTGCCAGCAGCCCAAGCGGGATCGCCAAAAACATTCAGTACTTC.

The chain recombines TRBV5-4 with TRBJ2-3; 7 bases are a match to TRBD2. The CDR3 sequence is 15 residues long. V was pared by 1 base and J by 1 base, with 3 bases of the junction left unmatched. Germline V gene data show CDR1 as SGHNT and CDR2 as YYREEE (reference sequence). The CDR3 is CASSLLAGGTDTQYF. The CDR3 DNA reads TGTGCCAGCAGCTTGCTCGCGGGAGGCACAGATACGCAGTATTTT.